This T cell receptor (beta chain) was found in a study of T-cell reconstitution after alpha-beta-depleted transplantation in children. Points from the study as a whole: When one year had passed after transplant, most T-cell counts and diversity came from newly produced T cells.

This clonotype has a count of ten or more. Antigen: not known. Preparation of the TCRbeta library used unique molecular identifiers. A single record per CDR3 protein comes from TCRdb applying MiXCR to the PCR reads. Counted here are about 170,000 distinct CDR3 sequences, over 8.5% occurring once; the ten biggest clones make up approximately 13%. The CDR3 sequence is 8 residues long. The V gene's germline CDR1 is SQVTM and CDR2 ANQGSEA. V lost 7 bases and J 4 bases, leaving 1 base between the germline ends. V and J are TRBV29-1 and TRBJ1-2; D is undetermined. Source: PBMCs, taken before TCRalphabeta/CD19-depleted stem cell transplant. The TCR was taken from a boy younger than 10 with acute myeloid leukemia, due to receive a stem cell transplant. The CDR3 DNA follows: TGCAGCGCCTATGGCTACACCTTC. It encodes CSAYGYTF.